The 24 T cell receptor beta chains reported below all come from one sample, sequenced in a study of T cell responses to AZD1222 COVID-19 vaccine. Profiled with immunoSEQ multiplex PCR; TCRdb holds only in-frame clones, not every one. The sample includes over 85,000 clones, nearly 90% of them seen just once. Sequenced here: peripheral blood, sampled on day 0 of AZD1222 vaccination. These TCRs come from an adult in good health.

The rearrangement links TRBV21-1 to TRBJ2-7; the table's D call, TRBD1, was not checked against the DNA. TRBV21-1 is designated a pseudogene. This CDR3 has 16 amino acids. CDR3 loop: CASTEIDRGTSYEQYF. The CDR3 DNA reads as TGTGCCAGCACCGAAATTGACAGAGGAACCTCCTACGAGCAGTACTTC.

This chain joins TRBV15 and TRBJ1-2; D unresolved. CDR3 length: 15 amino acids. CDR1 is LNHNV, CDR2 YYDKDF, per germline (reference sequence). Trimming shortened V by 3 bases and J by 8 bases, and 19 bases separated the two germline ends. CDR3 nucleotides: TGTGCCACCAGCAGTAGGCAATCCCCATCGGGAGGCTACACCTTC. It specifies CATSSRQSPSGGYTF.

This chain joins TRBV3-1 (or the pseudogene TRBV3-2) and TRBJ1-2, with D possibly being TRBD1 (6 bases). Germline V gene lookup returns CDR1 LGHDT and CDR2 YNNKEL (reference sequence). The CDR3 is made up of 14 amino acids. Trimming pared 4 bases from V and 4 bases from J, leaving 13 bases between. CDR3 nucleotide sequence: TGTGCCAGCAGCCCGGGGGGGGGCACCTATGGCTACACCTTC. As protein: CASSPGGGTYGYTF.

This chain joins TRBV19 and TRBJ2-3; TRBD2 matches at 8 bases. CDR3 length: 15 residues. Looked up from germline, CDR1 is LNHDA and CDR2 is SQIVND (reference sequence). V was pared by 8 bases and J by 1 base, with 8 bases of the junction left unmatched. The DNA for the CDR3 is TGTGCCAGTTCCGGGGGGGGACCTGGCACAGATACGCAGTATTTT. This sequence encodes CASSGGGPGTDTQYF. Complete variable domain (other parts from reference TRBV19 and TRBJ2-3): DGGITQSPKYLFRKEGQNVTLSCEQNLNHDAMYWYRQDPGQGLRLIYYSQIVNDFQKGDIAEGYSVSREKKESFPLTVTSAQKNPTAFYLCASSGGGPGTDTQYFGPGTRLTVL.

In its sample, this clone was seen a few times. The rearrangement uses TRBV28 and TRBJ1-2, with D possibly TRBD1 on 6 matching bases. The CDR3 totals 13 residues. The V end lost 7 bases, the J end lost 7 bases, and 16 bases lay between the germline ends. Germline V gene data show CDR1 as MDHEN and CDR2 as SYDVKM. DNA for the CDR3: TGTGCCAGCACCCCGGCGGGGGCTTTTGGCTACACCTTC. Translated: CASTPAGAFGYTF.

The chain combines TRBV5-1 with TRBJ1-4; D is uncertain. Per germline, CDR1 SGHRS and CDR2 YFSETQ. Deletions cut 6 bases from V and 3 bases from J, with 9 bases between. This CDR3 spans 13 amino acids. In DNA form, the CDR3 reads TGCGCCAGCAAAAGGGCCCCTAATGAAAAACTGTTTTTT. Its protein is CASKRAPNEKLFF.

This chain uses TRBV21-1 with TRBJ1-2. TRBV21-1 is designated a pseudogene. CDR3 length: 14 residues. CDR3 nucleotide sequence: TGTGCCAGCAGCAAAGCCGGGGGCGGCTATGGCTACACCTTC. It specifies CASSKAGGGYGYTF.

This rearrangement joins TRBV5-4 to TRBJ1-1; D not certain. With 0 bases removed from V and 7 bases from J, the gap between germline ends came to 4 bases. The CDR3 covers 11 residues. Germline lookup yields CDR1 SGHNT and CDR2 YYREEE (reference sequence). CDR3 nucleotides: TGTGCCAGCAGCTTGGGAAATGAAGCTTTCTTT. Protein: CASSLGNEAFF.

The chain links TRBV6-1 to TRBJ1-1; D is uncertain. Trimming removed 0 bases from V and 1 base from J, with 12 bases in between. The germline V gene has CDR1 MNHNS and CDR2 SASEGT. This CDR3 has 16 amino acids. The CDR3 nucleotides read TGTGCCAGCAGTGAAGCGCATGTCCGACCGAACACTGAAGCTTTCTTT. This gives the protein CASSEAHVRPNTEAFF.

The chain links TRBV6-1 to TRBJ1-2; D possibly corresponds to TRBD1 (5 bases). The CDR3 length is 16 residues. The germline CDR1 and CDR2 sequences are MNHNS and SASEGT. V gave up 1 base and J gave up 6 bases, with 18 bases separating them. This CDR3 reads CASSEGLGEDGNGYTF. In nucleotides, the CDR3 is TGTGCCAGCAGTGAAGGCTTAGGGGAGGATGGGAATGGCTACACCTTC.

The chain recombines TRBV13 with TRBJ2-1; TRBD2 matches at 9 bases. This CDR3 has 14 amino acids. The V segment lost 4 bases and the J segment 6 bases; nucleotides outside the gene matches: 4. Per germline, CDR1 PRHDT and CDR2 FYEKMQ (reference sequence). CDR3 region: CASSSLAGVNEQFF. The CDR3 DNA reads TGTGCCAGCAGCTCTTTAGCGGGGGTCAATGAGCAGTTCTTC.

This clone was observed a single time. The chain is built from TRBV5-6 and TRBJ2-7, with 9 bases lining up with TRBD2. The CDR3 is 16 residues long. In germline, CDR1 is SGHDT, CDR2 YYEEEE. V was clipped by 0 bases and J by 3 bases; unmatched bases: 7. CDR3 sequence (DNA): TGTGCCAGCAGCTTGGGTGCCGGGACTAGCATCTACGAGCAGTACTTC. It translates to CASSLGAGTSIYEQYF.

The rearrangement links TRBV7-8 to TRBJ1-6; 8 bases are a match to TRBD1. The germline CDR1 and CDR2 sequences are SGHVS and FQNEAQ. The junction had 4 bases not matched to a gene; V was cut back by 5 bases and J by 7 bases. The CDR3 has 14 amino acids. The chain's CDR3 is CASSPDRVNSPLHF. In DNA, the CDR3 is TGTGCCAGCAGCCCGGACAGGGTGAATTCACCCCTCCACTTT.

This sequence joins TRBV15 and TRBJ2-1; 9 nucleotides line up with TRBD1. The germline V gene has CDR1 LNHNV and CDR2 YYDKDF (reference sequence). The CDR3 contains 14 residues. V lost 4 bases and J lost 9; bases outside the gene matches: 7. The CDR3 nucleotides read TGTGCCACCAGCATATTACAGGGGGCAGGTGAGCAGTTCTTC. Translation gives CATSILQGAGEQFF.

The rearrangement uses TRBV11-2 and TRBJ2-1; 8 positions match TRBD2. With 3 bases clipped from V and 3 bases from J, the junction kept 4 bases outside the gene matches. Germline V gene lookup returns CDR1 SGHAT and CDR2 FQNNGV. The CDR3 is 15 residues long. The chain's CDR3 is CASSFAGGNYNEQFF. CDR3 sequence (DNA): TGTGCCAGCAGCTTCGCGGGAGGAAACTACAATGAGCAGTTCTTC.

The chain links TRBV19 to TRBJ2-4; D tentatively reads TRBD1 or TRBD2 (6 bases each). This CDR3 is 16 amino acids long. Germline V gene sequence: CDR1 LNHDA, CDR2 SQIVND (reference sequence). Trimming removed 7 bases at V and 0 bases at J, with 16 bases between. CDR3 region: CASTPRGGLAKNIQYF. Written as DNA, the CDR3 is TGTGCCAGTACCCCCCGAGGGGGGCTAGCCAAAAACATTCAGTACTTC.

The chain carries TRBV5-1 and TRBJ2-7; either TRBD1 or TRBD2 may fit D (5 bases each). Trimming removed 0 bases at V and 6 bases at J, with 16 bases between. The germline V gene has CDR1 SGHRS and CDR2 YFSETQ. The CDR3 is 15 amino acids. The chain's CDR3 is CASSLAPGIGAEQYF. The CDR3 nucleotides are TGCGCCAGCAGCTTGGCCCCCGGTATCGGGGCCGAGCAGTACTTC.

V usage is TRBV25-1 and J usage is TRBJ2-2; no firm D call. The CDR3 runs 14 residues. V gave up 2 bases and J gave up 7 bases, with 11 bases separating them. Germline loops: CDR1 MGHDK, CDR2 SYGVNS. The CDR3 here is CASSEMGGDGELFF. CDR3 coding DNA: TGTGCCAGCAGTGAAATGGGTGGTGACGGGGAGCTGTTTTTT.

The chain uses TRBV19 and TRBJ1-1; D is uncertain. This CDR3 has 12 amino acids. V lost 4 bases to trimming and J lost 3 bases, with 6 bases between them. Germline V gene data show CDR1 as LNHDA and CDR2 as SQIVND (reference sequence). The CDR3 sequence: CASSTSDTEAFF. The CDR3 DNA sequence: TGTGCCAGTAGTACAAGCGACACTGAAGCTTTCTTT. Supplemented by reference TRBV19 and TRBJ1-1, the full variable domain reads DGGITQSPKYLFRKEGQNVTLSCEQNLNHDAMYWYRQDPGQGLRLIYYSQIVNDFQKGDIAEGYSVSREKKESFPLTVTSAQKNPTAFYLCASSTSDTEAFFGQGTRLTVV.

The V and J genes are TRBV30 and TRBJ1-2; D uncertain. The CDR3 contains 11 residues. V was trimmed by 2 bases and J by 8 bases, leaving 9 bases between them. Looked up from germline, CDR1 is GTSNPN and CDR2 is SVGIG (reference sequence). For the CDR3, the DNA is TGTGCCTGGAGTCGGCTGGGGGGCTACACCTTC. This translates into CAWSRLGGYTF.

This chain uses TRBV30 with TRBJ2-7; 8 nucleotides align to TRBD1. The CDR3 runs to 12 residues. Looked up from germline, CDR1 is GTSNPN and CDR2 is SVGIG (reference sequence). The trim removed 4 bases at V and 10 bases at J, leaving 9 bases unmatched. CDR3 DNA: TGTGCCTGGACCGAAGGACAGGGAACACAGTACTTC. It translates to CAWTEGQGTQYF.

The sample holds a few counts of this clone. This chain uses TRBV30 with TRBJ1-6, with D tentatively TRBD1 (6 bases). Germline V CDR1 and CDR2: GTSNPN, SVGIG (reference sequence). V lost 1 base to trimming and J lost 7 bases, with 11 bases between them. The CDR3 covers 14 residues. The CDR3 DNA reads TGTGCCTGGAGTGACAGGGTCGAGAATTCACCCCTCCACTTT. It yields the protein CAWSDRVENSPLHF.

The CDR3 coding sequence is TGTGCCAGCAGTTTGGGGCGGGGGCGGGGTGGCTACACCTTC. It translates to CASSLGRGRGGYTF. The chain employs TRBV27 and TRBJ1-2, with a weak D call TRBD1 (6 bases). V lost 3 bases to trimming and J lost 7 bases, with 15 bases between them. Germline V gives CDR1 MNHEY, CDR2 SMNVEV (reference sequence). This CDR3 contains 14 residues.

Here the CDR3 DNA reads TGTGCCAGCAGCCTCGAGGCCGCAACTAATGAAAAACTGTTTTTT. Translated: CASSLEAATNEKLFF. The chain uses TRBV5-4 and TRBJ1-4; D ambiguous. Trimming stripped 4 bases from V and 0 bases from J, with 10 bases between. Germline loops: CDR1 SGHNT, CDR2 YYREEE (reference sequence). The CDR3 spans 15 residues.